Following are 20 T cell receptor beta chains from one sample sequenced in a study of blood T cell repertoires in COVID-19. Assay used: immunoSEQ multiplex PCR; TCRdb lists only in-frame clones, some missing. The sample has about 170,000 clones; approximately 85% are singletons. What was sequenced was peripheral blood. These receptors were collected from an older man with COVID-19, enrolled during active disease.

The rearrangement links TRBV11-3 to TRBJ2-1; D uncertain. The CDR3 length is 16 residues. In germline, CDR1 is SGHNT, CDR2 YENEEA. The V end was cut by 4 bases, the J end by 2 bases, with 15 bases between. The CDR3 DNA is TGTGCCAGCAGCTCCGGGTCCCGAGGCCCCTACAATGAGCAGTTCTTC. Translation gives CASSSGSRGPYNEQFF.

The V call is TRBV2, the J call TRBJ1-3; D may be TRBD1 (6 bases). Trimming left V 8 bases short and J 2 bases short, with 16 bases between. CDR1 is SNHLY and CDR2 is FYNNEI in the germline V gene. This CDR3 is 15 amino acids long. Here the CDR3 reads CASRREGTTGNTIYF. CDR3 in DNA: TGTGCCAGCCGGAGGGAGGGGACAACTGGAAACACCATATATTTT.

The CDR3: CASSAQIQNTEAFF. CDR3 nucleotide sequence: TGCGCCAGCAGCGCACAGATTCAGAACACTGAAGCTTTCTTT. The chain recombines TRBV5-1 with TRBJ1-1; D uncertain. Germline V lookup: CDR1 SGHRS, CDR2 YFSETQ. V dropped 4 bases and J dropped 1 base, with 11 bases sitting between them. The CDR3 extends over 14 amino acids.

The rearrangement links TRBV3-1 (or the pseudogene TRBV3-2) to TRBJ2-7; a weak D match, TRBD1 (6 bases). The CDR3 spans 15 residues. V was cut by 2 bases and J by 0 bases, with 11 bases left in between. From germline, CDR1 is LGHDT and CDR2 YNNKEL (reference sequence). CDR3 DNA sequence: TGTGCCAGCAGCCAACAGGGGTCCAGCTCCTACGAGCAGTACTTC. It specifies CASSQQGSSSYEQYF.

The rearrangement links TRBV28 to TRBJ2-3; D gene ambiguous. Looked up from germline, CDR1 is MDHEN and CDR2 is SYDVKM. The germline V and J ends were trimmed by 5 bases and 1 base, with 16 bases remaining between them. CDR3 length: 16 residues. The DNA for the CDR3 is TGTGCCAGCAGTACCCTCGACATGGTAGGCACAGATACGCAGTATTTT. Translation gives CASSTLDMVGTDTQYF.

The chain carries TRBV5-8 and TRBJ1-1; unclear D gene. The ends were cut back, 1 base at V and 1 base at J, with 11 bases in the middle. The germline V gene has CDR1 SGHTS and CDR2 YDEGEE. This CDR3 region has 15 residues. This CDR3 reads CASSLPGEGNTEAFF. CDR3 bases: TGTGCCAGCAGCTTGCCCGGAGAGGGGAACACTGAAGCTTTCTTT.

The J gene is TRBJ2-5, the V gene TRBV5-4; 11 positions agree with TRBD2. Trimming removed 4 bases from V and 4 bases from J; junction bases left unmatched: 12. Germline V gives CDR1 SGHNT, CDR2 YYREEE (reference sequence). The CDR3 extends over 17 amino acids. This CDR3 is CASSHLTRLAGRETQYF. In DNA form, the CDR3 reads TGTGCCAGCAGCCACCTAACGAGACTAGCGGGGAGAGAGACCCAGTACTTC.

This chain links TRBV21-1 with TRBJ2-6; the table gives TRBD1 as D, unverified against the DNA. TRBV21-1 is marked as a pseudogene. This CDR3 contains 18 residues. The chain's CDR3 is CASSKGTGFLSGANVLTF. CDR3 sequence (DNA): TGTGCCAGCAGCAAAGGGACAGGATTCCTCTCTGGGGCCAACGTCCTGACTTTC.

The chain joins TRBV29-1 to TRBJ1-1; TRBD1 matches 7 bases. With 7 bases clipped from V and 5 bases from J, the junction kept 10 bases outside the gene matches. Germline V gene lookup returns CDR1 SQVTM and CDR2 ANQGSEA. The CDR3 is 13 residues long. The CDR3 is CSGRGGLGTEAFF. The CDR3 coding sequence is TGCAGCGGTCGAGGGGGCTTAGGGACTGAAGCTTTCTTT.

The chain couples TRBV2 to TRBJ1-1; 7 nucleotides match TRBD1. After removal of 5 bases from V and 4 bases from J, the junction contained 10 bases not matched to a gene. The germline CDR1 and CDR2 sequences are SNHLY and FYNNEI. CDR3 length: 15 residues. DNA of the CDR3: TGTGCCAGCAGTCAACAAATAAGGGACAGCACTGAAGCTTTCTTT. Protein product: CASSQQIRDSTEAFF.

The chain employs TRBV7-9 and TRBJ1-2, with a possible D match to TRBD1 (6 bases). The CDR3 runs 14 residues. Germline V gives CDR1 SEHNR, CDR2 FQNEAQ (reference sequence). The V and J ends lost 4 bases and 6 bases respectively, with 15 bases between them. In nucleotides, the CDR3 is TGTGCCAGCAGCTCTCGGACTTCAGGGGATGGCTACACCTTC. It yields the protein CASSSRTSGDGYTF.

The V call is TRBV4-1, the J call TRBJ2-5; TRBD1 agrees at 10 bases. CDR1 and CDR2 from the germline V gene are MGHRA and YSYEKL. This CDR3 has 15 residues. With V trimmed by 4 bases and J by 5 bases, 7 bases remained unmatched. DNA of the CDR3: TGCGCCAGCAGCCTTGGGACAGGGGCAGGCGAGACCCAGTACTTC. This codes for CASSLGTGAGETQYF.

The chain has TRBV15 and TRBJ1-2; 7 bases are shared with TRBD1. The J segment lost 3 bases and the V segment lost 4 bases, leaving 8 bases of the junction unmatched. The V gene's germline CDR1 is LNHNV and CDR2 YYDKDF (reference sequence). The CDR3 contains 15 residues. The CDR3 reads CATSTLAGTDYGYTF. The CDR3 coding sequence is TGTGCCACCAGCACTCTTGCCGGGACAGACTATGGCTACACCTTC.

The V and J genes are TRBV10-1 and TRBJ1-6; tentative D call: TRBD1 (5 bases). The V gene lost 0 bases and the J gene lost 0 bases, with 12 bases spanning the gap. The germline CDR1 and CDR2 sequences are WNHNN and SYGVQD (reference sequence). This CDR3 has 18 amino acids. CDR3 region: CASSESEGDYSYNSPLHF. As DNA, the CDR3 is TGCGCCAGCAGTGAGTCAGAAGGGGACTACTCCTATAATTCACCCCTCCACTTT.

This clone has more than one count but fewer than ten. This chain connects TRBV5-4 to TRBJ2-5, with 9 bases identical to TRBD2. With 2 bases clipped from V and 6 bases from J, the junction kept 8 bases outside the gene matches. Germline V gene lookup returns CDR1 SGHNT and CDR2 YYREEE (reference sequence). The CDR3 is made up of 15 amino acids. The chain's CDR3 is CASSLGGGAGKTQYF. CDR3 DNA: TGTGCCAGCAGCTTAGGCGGGGGGGCTGGGAAGACCCAGTACTTC.

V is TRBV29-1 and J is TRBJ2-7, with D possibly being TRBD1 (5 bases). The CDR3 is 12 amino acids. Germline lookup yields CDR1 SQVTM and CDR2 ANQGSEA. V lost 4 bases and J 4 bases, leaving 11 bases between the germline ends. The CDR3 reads CSVVVQEYEQYF. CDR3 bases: TGCAGCGTTGTTGTACAGGAATACGAGCAGTACTTC.

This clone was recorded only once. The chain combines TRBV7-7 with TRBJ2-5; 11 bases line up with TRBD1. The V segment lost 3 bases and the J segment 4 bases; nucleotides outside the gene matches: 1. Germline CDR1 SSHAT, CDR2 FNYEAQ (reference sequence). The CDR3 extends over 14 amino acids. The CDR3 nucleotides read TGTGCCAGCAGCTTCGGGACAGGGGGAGAGACCCAGTACTTC. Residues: CASSFGTGGETQYF.

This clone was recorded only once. The chain's CDR3 is CASGGIDTEAFF. The CDR3 DNA is TGTGCCAGCGGGGGGATAGACACTGAAGCTTTCTTT. The chain has TRBV6-5 and TRBJ1-1; D is perhaps TRBD1 (5 bases). Trimming removed 8 bases from V and 3 bases from J, with 10 bases in between. Per the germline V gene, CDR1 is MNHEY and CDR2 is SVGAGI. This CDR3 contains 12 residues.

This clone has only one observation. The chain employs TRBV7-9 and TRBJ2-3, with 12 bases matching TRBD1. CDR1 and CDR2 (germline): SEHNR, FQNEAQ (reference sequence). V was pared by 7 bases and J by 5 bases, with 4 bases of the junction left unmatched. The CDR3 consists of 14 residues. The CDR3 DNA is TGTGCCAGCAAAGGGACAGGGGGCGTAGATACGCAGTATTTT. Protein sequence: CASKGTGGVDTQYF.

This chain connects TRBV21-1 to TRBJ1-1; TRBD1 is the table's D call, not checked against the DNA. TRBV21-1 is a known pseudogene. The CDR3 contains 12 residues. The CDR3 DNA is TGTGCCAGCAGCAAAACAGGGGGTGGAGCTTTCTTT. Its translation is CASSKTGGGAFF.